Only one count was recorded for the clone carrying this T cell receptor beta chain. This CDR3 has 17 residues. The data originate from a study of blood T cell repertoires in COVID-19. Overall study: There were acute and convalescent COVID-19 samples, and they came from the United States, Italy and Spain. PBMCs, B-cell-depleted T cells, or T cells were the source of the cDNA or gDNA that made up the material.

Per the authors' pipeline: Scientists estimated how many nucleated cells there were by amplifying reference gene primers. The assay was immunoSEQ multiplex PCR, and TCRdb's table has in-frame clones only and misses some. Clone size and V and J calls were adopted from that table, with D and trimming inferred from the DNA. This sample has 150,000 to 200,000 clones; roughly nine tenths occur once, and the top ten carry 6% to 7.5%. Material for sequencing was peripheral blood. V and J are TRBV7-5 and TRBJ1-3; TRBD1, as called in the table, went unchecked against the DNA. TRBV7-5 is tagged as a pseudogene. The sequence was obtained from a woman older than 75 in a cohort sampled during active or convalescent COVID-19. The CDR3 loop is CAENRWASTFSGNTIYF. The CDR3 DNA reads TGTGCCGAAAACCGCTGGGCCTCAACTTTCTCTGGAAACACCATATATTTT.